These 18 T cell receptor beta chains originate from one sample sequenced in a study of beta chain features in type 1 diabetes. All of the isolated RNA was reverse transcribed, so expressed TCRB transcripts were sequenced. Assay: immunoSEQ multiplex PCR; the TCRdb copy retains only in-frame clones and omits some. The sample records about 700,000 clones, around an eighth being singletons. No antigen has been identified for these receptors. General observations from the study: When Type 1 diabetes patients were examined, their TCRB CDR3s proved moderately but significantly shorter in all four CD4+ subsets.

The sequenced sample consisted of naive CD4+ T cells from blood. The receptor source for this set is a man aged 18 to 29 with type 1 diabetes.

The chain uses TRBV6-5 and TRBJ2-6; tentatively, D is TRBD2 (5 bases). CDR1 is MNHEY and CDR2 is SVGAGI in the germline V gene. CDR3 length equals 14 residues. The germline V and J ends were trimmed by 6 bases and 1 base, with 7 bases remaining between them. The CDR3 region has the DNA TGTGCCAGCAGAACGGGGTCTGGGGCCAACGTCCTGACTTTC. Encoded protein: CASRTGSGANVLTF.

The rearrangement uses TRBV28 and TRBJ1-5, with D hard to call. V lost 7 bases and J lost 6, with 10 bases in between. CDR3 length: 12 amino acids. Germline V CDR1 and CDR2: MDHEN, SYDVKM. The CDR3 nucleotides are TGTGCCAGCACCCCGCCGGGTCAGCCCCAGCATTTT. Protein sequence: CASTPPGQPQHF.

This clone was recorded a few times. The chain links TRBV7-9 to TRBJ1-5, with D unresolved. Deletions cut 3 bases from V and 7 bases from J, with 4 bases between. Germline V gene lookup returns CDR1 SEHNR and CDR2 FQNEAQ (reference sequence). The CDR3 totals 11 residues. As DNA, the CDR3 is TGTGCCAGCAGCTTGAGGCAGCCCCAGCATTTT. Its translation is CASSLRQPQHF.

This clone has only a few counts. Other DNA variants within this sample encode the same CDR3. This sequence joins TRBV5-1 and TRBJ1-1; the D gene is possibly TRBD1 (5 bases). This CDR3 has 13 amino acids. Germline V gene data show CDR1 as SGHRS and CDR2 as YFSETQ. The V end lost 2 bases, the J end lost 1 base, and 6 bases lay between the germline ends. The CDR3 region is CASSFGTNTEAFF. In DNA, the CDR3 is TGCGCCAGCAGCTTCGGGACGAACACTGAAGCTTTCTTT.

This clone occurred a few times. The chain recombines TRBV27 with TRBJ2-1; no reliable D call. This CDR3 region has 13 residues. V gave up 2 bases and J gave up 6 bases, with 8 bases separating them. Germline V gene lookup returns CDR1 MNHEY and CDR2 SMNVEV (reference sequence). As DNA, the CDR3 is TGTGCCAGCAGTTTACAAGTTCGCAATGAGCAGTTCTTC. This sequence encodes CASSLQVRNEQFF.

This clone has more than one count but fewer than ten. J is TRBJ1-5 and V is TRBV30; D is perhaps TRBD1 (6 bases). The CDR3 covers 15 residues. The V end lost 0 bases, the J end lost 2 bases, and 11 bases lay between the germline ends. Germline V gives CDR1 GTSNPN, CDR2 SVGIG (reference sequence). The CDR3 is CAWSVSAGGNQPQHF. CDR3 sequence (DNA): TGTGCCTGGAGTGTTAGTGCAGGGGGCAATCAGCCCCAGCATTTT.

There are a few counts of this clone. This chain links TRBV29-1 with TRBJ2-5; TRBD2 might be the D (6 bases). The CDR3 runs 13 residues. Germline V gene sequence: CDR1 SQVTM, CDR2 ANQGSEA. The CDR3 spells CTAGGASVETQYF. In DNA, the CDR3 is TGCACCGCCGGCGGGGCCTCCGTGGAGACCCAGTACTTC.

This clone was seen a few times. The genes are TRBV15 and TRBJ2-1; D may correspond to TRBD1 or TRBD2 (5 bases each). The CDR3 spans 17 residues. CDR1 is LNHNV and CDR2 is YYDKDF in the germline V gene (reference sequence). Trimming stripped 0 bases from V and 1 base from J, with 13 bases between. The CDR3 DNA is TGTGCCACCAGCAGAGATTGGGACGCACTATCCTACAATGAGCAGTTCTTC. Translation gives CATSRDWDALSYNEQFF.

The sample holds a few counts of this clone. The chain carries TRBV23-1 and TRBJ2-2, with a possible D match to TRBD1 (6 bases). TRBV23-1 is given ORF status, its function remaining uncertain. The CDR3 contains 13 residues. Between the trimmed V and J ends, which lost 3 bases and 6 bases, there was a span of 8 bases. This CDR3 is CASSHGGSGELFF. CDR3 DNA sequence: TGCGCCAGCAGTCATGGGGGCTCCGGGGAGCTGTTTTTT.

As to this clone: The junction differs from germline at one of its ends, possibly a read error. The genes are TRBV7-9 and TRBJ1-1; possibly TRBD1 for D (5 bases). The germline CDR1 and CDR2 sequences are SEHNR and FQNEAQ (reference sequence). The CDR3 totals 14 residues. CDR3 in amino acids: CASILQDENTEAFF. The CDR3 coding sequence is TGTGCCAGCATCTTACAGGACGAGAACACTGAAGCTTTCTTT.

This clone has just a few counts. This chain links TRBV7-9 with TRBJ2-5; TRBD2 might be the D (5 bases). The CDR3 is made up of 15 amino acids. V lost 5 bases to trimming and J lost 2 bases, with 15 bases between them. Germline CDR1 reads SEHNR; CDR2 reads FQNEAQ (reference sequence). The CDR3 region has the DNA TGTGCCAGCAGCCCACAAGCGTCGGGACAAGAGACCCAGTACTTC. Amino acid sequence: CASSPQASGQETQYF. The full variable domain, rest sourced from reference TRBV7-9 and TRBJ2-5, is DTGVSQNPRHKITKRGQNVTFRCDPISEHNRLYWYRQTLGQGPEFLTYFQNEAQLEKSRLLSDRFSAERPKGSFSTLEIQRTEQGDSAMYLCASSPQASGQETQYFGPGTRLLVL.

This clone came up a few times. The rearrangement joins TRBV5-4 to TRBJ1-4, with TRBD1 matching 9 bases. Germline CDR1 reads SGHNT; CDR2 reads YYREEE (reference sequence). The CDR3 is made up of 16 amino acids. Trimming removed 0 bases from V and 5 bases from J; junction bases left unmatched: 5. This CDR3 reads CASSLVGTGRNEKLFF. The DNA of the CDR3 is TGTGCCAGCAGCTTGGTAGGGACAGGGAGAAATGAAAAACTGTTTTTT.

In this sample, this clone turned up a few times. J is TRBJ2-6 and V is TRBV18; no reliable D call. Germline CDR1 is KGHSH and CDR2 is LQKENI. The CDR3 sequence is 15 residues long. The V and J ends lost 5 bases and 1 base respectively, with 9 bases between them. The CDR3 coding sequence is TGTGCCAGCTCAGTTGACGAGTCTGGGGCCAACGTCCTGACTTTC. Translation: CASSVDESGANVLTF.

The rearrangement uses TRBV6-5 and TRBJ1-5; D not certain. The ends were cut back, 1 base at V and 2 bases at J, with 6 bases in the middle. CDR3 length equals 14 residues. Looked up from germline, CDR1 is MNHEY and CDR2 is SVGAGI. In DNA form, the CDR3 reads TGTGCCAGCAGTTACTACCAGGGCAATCAGCCCCAGCATTTT. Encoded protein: CASSYYQGNQPQHF.

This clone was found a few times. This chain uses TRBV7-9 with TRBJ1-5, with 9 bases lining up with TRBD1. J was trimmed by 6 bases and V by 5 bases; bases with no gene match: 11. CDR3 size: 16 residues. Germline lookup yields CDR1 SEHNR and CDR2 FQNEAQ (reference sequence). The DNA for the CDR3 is TGTGCCAGCAGCGCCCAACAGGGGGCCGCGGGTCAGCCCCAGCATTTT. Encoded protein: CASSAQQGAAGQPQHF.

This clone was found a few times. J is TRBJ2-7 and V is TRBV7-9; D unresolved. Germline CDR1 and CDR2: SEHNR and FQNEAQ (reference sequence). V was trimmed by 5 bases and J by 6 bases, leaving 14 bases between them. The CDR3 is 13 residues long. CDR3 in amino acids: CASSPGPTGEQYF. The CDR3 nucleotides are TGTGCCAGCAGCCCTGGACCTACCGGCGAGCAGTACTTC.

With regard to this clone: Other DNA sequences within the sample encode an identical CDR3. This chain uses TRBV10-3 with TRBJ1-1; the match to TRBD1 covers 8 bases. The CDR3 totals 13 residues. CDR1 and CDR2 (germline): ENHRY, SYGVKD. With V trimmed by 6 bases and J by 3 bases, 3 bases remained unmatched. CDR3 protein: CAIRGTGDTEAFF. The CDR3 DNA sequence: TGTGCCATCAGAGGGACAGGAGACACTGAAGCTTTCTTT.

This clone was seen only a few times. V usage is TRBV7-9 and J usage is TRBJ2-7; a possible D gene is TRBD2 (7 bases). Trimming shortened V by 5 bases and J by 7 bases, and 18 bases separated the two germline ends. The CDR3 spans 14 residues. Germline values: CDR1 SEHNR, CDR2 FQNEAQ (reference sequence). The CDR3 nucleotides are TGTGCCAGCAGCGCGGGGGCGACCGGTGGGGAGCAGTACTTC. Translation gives CASSAGATGGEQYF.